This T cell receptor (beta chain) was sequenced for a study of T cells in Graves' hyperthyroidism and ophthalmopathy. The CDR3 sequence is 15 residues long. The J segment lost 0 bases and the V segment lost 4 bases, leaving 4 bases of the junction unmatched. Germline loops: CDR1 LGHNA, CDR2 YSLEER. This clonotype showed up many times. For ophthalmopathy patients, the Clinical Activity Score was at least 3 and the NOSPECS grade at least 4; duration was under 3 months. Amplified TCR beta CDR3 regions came from RNA transcripts. HTBI primers drove first-round RT-PCR of the TCR CDR3. TCRdb passed the multiplex PCR reads through MiXCR, listing each CDR3 protein once. The table shows 550,000 to 700,000 distinct CDR3 sequences, with roughly 14% occurring only once.

The TCR was taken from a woman in her thirties or forties with Graves' ophthalmopathy. The specimen sequenced was blood. This chain joins TRBV4-3 and TRBJ2-7; 9 bases align to TRBD2. For the CDR3, the DNA is TGCGCCAGCAGCCGGGGACTAGCCCTCTCCTACGAGCAGTACTTC. The encoded protein is CASSRGLALSYEQYF.